The T cell receptor (beta chain) under discussion was sequenced for a study of cytomegalovirus exposure and HLA in healthy donors. General observations from the study: A later analysis showed TCR association rates differing by HLA locus, peaking at DRB1 and lowest at HLA-C. Within an earlier analysis, most TCR beta V segments proved productive either about 87% or about 30% of the time.

In regard to this clone: As yet, its antigen is unknown.

Vbeta (60) and Jbeta (13) primers were used in the PCR. Assay used: immunoSEQ multiplex PCR; TCRdb lists only in-frame clones, some missing. The data contain under 200,000 clones, 75% to 85% of them singletons. The clonotype originates from a woman aged 18-29 years in good health and CMV-seronegative. What was sequenced was PBMCs.

The chain's CDR3 is CASSSTVNTEAFF. Written as DNA, the CDR3 is TGTGCCAGCAGCTCCACAGTGAACACTGAAGCTTTCTTT. The V call is TRBV11-3, the J call TRBJ1-1, with unresolved D. V was trimmed by 4 bases and J by 0 bases, leaving 6 bases between them. Germline-derived CDR1 and CDR2 are SGHNT and YENEEA. The CDR3 covers 13 residues.